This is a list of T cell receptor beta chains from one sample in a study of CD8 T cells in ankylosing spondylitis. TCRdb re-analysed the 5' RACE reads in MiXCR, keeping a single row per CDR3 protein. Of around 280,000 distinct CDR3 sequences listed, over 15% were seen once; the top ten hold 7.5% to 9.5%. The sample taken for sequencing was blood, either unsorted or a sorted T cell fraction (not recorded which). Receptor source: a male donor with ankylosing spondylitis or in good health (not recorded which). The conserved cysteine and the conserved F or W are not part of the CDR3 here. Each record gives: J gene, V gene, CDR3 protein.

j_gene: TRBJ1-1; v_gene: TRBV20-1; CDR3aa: SARDYGDTEAF
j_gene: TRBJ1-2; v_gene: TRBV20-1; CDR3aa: SASFQGLVYGYT
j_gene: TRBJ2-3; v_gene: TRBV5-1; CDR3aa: ASSLNLAGGPSADTQY
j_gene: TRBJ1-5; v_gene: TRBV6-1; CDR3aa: ASSVGGRLSNQPQH
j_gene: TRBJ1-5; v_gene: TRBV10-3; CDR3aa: AISEARGQPQH
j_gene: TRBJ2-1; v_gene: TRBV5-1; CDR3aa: ASSFLAGGSYNEQF
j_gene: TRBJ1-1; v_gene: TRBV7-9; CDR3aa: ASSLESGVEAF
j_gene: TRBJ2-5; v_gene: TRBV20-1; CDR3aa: SAVGQETQY
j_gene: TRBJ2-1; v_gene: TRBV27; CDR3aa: ASGGNEQF
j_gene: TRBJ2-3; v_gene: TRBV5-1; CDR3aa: ASSLPGAGGDTQY
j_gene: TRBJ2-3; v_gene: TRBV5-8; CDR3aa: ASSPLGSPTDTQY
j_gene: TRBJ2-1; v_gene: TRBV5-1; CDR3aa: ASSLEVGKGNEQF
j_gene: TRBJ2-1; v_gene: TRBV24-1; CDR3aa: ATSAQGGPYNEQF
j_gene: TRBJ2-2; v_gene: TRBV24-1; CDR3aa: AASDAGDREYTGELF
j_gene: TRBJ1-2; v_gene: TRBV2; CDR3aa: ASTLGTNYGYT
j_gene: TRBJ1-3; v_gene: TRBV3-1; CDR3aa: ASSQVFHSGNTIY
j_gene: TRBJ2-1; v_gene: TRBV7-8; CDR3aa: ASSLAWSGGGYEQF
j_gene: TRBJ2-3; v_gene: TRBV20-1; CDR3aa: SARPTVDTQY
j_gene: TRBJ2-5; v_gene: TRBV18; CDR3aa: ASSLTRVRQGNQETQY
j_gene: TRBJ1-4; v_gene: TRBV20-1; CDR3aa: SAATGGALTTNEKLF
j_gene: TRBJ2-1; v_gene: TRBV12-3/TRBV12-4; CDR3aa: ASSFVRGGYNEQF
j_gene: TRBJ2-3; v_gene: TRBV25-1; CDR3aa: ASGDRTTDTQY
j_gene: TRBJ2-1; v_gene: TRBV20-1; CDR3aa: SAPGTSGKRIYNEQF